This passage covers 26 T cell receptor beta chains from one sample sequenced in a study of T cell repertoires in cytomegalovirus infection. From the reads, TCRdb called clonotypes with MiXCR, one entry per CDR3 protein. The top ten hold around 2.8% of the sample, which has approximately 700,000 distinct CDR3 sequences, 35% to 45% seen once. The source material was PBMCs. The receptors shown here come from a human donor in good health (CMV status not recorded). Some clones in this sample may be carry-over from other donors' samples.

The gene calls are TRBV6-1 and TRBJ1-4, with D unclear. The germline V gene has CDR1 MNHNS and CDR2 SASEGT. V was clipped by 5 bases and J by 8 bases, with 15 bases between them. The CDR3 is 14 residues long. As DNA, the CDR3 is TGTGCCAGCAGTCCTTCCGCACATCCGGAAAAACTGTTTTTT. Protein sequence: CASSPSAHPEKLFF.

This chain connects TRBV7-6 to TRBJ2-7; TRBD2 matches 7 bases. CDR1 SGHVS and CDR2 FNYEAQ come from the germline V gene. This CDR3 comprises 15 residues. Trimming took 5 bases from V and 2 from J; bases not matched to a gene: 9. CDR3 nucleotides: TGTGCCAGCAGCAAAGGACTAGTCCACCCCTACGAGCAGTACTTC. Its translation is CASSKGLVHPYEQYF.

This sequence joins TRBV7-9 and TRBJ2-4; D not certain. V was pared by 5 bases and J by 1 base, with 15 bases between. The CDR3 length is 16 residues. In germline, CDR1 is SEHNR, CDR2 FQNEAQ (reference sequence). CDR3 nucleotide sequence: TGTGCCAGCAGCCTAGGGAAAGGGAATGCCAAAAACATTCAGTACTTC. Its translation: CASSLGKGNAKNIQYF.

The chain recombines TRBV28 with TRBJ1-6, with a tentative D call TRBD1 (6 bases). Germline CDR1 reads MDHEN; CDR2 reads SYDVKM. The CDR3 length is 14 residues. The ends were cut back, 5 bases at V and 7 bases at J, with 12 bases in the middle. As DNA, the CDR3 is TGTGCCAGCAGTCACCGGGACACAAATTCACCCCTCCACTTT. It specifies CASSHRDTNSPLHF.

The chain is built from TRBV11-2 and TRBJ1-4; D might be TRBD1 (5 bases). The CDR3 consists of 15 residues. Between the trimmed V and J ends, which lost 1 base and 5 bases, there was a span of 11 bases. The germline V gene encodes CDR1 SGHAT and CDR2 FQNNGV. In DNA, the CDR3 is TGTGCCAGCAGCTTAGCGGTACAGGAGAATGAAAAACTGTTTTTT. This codes for CASSLAVQENEKLFF.

This clonotype was found once. The V gene is TRBV12-3 or TRBV12-4, the J gene TRBJ1-5, with D hard to call. V was pared by 6 bases and J by 6 bases, with 15 bases between. This CDR3 is 14 amino acids long. In DNA form, the CDR3 reads TGTGCCAGCAGCCTAGGGCCCAAAGGTCAGCCCCAGCATTTT. Protein sequence: CASSLGPKGQPQHF.

This clonotype was detected a few times. The J gene is TRBJ2-7, the V gene TRBV27; D may be TRBD1 or TRBD2 (5 bases each). The CDR3 totals 15 residues. Trimming pared 0 bases from V and 5 bases from J, leaving 14 bases between. Germline V CDR1 and CDR2: MNHEY, SMNVEV (reference sequence). DNA for the CDR3: TGTGCCAGCAGTTTATCCTACGGGACCTCAGACGAGCAGTACTTC. It encodes CASSLSYGTSDEQYF.

This clonotype was counted only a few times. The chain carries TRBV20-1 and TRBJ2-1; a possible D gene is TRBD1 (6 bases). V lost 0 bases and J 0 bases, leaving 15 bases between the germline ends. Germline V gene data show CDR1 as DFQATT and CDR2 as SNEGSKA (reference sequence). This CDR3 is built from 17 residues. The CDR3 reads CSARDQTGARSYNEQFF. CDR3 DNA sequence: TGCAGTGCTAGAGACCAGACAGGCGCTCGCTCCTACAATGAGCAGTTCTTC.

The chain recombines TRBV28 with TRBJ1-1; maybe TRBD1 (5 bases). Trimming left V 4 bases short and J 0 bases short, with 9 bases between. Germline CDR1 MDHEN, CDR2 SYDVKM. The CDR3 is made up of 14 amino acids. The CDR3 loop reads CASSSPTVNTEAFF. CDR3 sequence (DNA): TGTGCCAGCAGTTCTCCGACAGTGAACACTGAAGCTTTCTTT.

The sample holds a few counts of this clonotype. The chain joins TRBV2 to TRBJ1-2, with D possibly matching TRBD1 (6 bases). V lost 1 base, J lost 7 bases, and 13 bases lay in between. CDR1 is SNHLY, CDR2 FYNNEI, per germline. The CDR3 spans 14 residues. The CDR3 nucleotides read TGTGCCAGCAGTGAAGTGTCAGGGGTTGGTGGCTACACCTTC. As protein: CASSEVSGVGGYTF.

Comments on this clonotype: One end of the junction fails to match germline, which may point to a read error. For the CDR3, the DNA is TGTTCCAGCAGCCGGGCAAGCTACTATGGCTACACCTTC. It translates to CSSSRASYYGYTF. The J gene is TRBJ1-2, the V gene TRBV11-2; D gene unclear. Germline V CDR1 and CDR2: SGHAT, FQNNGV. The CDR3 spans 13 residues.

The chain carries TRBV5-5 and TRBJ1-1; D perhaps matches TRBD1 (6 bases). Trimming shortened V by 0 bases and J by 1 base, and 10 bases separated the two germline ends. The CDR3 runs 15 residues. CDR1 is SGHKS and CDR2 is YYEKEE in the germline V gene (reference sequence). This CDR3 is CASSLAQGKNTEAFF. CDR3 bases: TGTGCCAGCAGCTTGGCCCAGGGGAAGAACACTGAAGCTTTCTTT.

The gene calls are TRBV10-3 and TRBJ2-5; possible D gene TRBD2, 7 bases. Trimming removed 7 bases from V and 1 base from J, with 13 bases in between. Per the germline V gene, CDR1 is ENHRY and CDR2 is SYGVKD. The CDR3 sequence is 14 residues long. For the CDR3, the DNA is TGTGCCATCACGGGCGGGGGCACCCAAGAGACCCAGTACTTC. Translation gives CAITGGGTQETQYF.

CDR3 region: CASSLAGEGSRGTDTQYF. The DNA of the CDR3 is TGTGCCAGCAGCTTAGCTGGGGAGGGATCGAGGGGCACAGATACGCAGTATTTT. This chain uses TRBV7-6 with TRBJ2-3, with TRBD2 matching over 7 bases. J gave up 1 base and V 0 bases, and 10 bases lay outside the gene matches. The CDR3 consists of 18 residues. Per the germline V gene, CDR1 is SGHVS and CDR2 is FNYEAQ. Together with reference TRBV7-6 and TRBJ2-3, the CDR3 gives the full variable domain: GAGVSQSPRYKVTKRGQDVALRCDPISGHVSLYWYRQALGQGPEFLTYFNYEAQQDKSGLPNDRFSAERPEGSISTLTIQRTEQRDSAMYRCASSLAGEGSRGTDTQYFGPGTRLTVL.

The chain has TRBV6-1 and TRBJ2-1; no definite D call. The CDR3 loop spans 12 amino acids. Trimming cost V 0 bases and J 7 bases, with 4 bases left between them. Germline V gene lookup returns CDR1 MNHNS and CDR2 SASEGT. The CDR3 spells CASSEALNEQFF. The CDR3 DNA reads as TGTGCCAGCAGTGAAGCGCTGAATGAGCAGTTCTTC.

CDR3 nucleotides: TGTGCCAGCAGTGAAAGGCAGGGGCAAGGCTACACCTTC. This sequence encodes CASSERQGQGYTF. The chain recombines TRBV6-4 with TRBJ1-2; D possibly corresponds to TRBD1 (6 bases). The germline V gene has CDR1 MRHNA and CDR2 SNTAGT. The CDR3 contains 13 residues. Trimming removed 3 bases at V and 8 bases at J, with 13 bases between.

This clonotype was detected only once. At one of its ends the junction is not consistent with the germline gene, which may arise from a read error. The V gene is TRBV4-1, the J gene TRBJ2-3, with a tentative D call TRBD2 (5 bases). Germline CDR1 MGHRA, CDR2 YSYEKL. The CDR3 spans 16 residues. Here the CDR3 reads CASRRQLGGSTDSQYF. The CDR3 region has the DNA TGCGCCAGCAGACGGCAACTCGGAGGCAGCACAGATTCGCAGTATTTT.

There are a few counts of this clonotype. This chain uses TRBV7-6 with TRBJ1-1; D gene ambiguous. CDR3 length: 13 amino acids. Germline CDR1 and CDR2: SGHVS and FNYEAQ. Between the trimmed V and J ends, which lost 4 bases and 1 base, there was a span of 7 bases. The CDR3 spells CASSSMENTEAFF. DNA of the CDR3: TGTGCCAGCAGCTCAATGGAGAACACTGAAGCTTTCTTT.

This clonotype was observed a few times. The CDR3 reads CASSQGGLAGYTDTQYF. CDR3 DNA: TGTGCCAGCAGCCAAGGGGGACTAGCGGGGTACACAGATACGCAGTATTTT. The V call is TRBV4-2, the J call TRBJ2-3; 13 nucleotides agree with TRBD2. Germline lookup yields CDR1 LGHNA and CDR2 YNFKEQ. The CDR3 runs 17 residues. After removal of 1 base from V and 2 bases from J, the junction contained 3 bases not matched to a gene.

V is TRBV12-3 or TRBV12-4 and J is TRBJ1-1, with TRBD1 identical over 7 bases. With V trimmed by 6 bases and J by 1 base, 11 bases remained unmatched. The CDR3 contains 16 residues. The CDR3 bases are TGTGCCAGCAGACCGACAGGGCCCGTGGGGAACACTGAAGCTTTCTTT. Encoded protein: CASRPTGPVGNTEAFF.

This rearrangement joins TRBV5-5 to TRBJ2-5; no clear D gene. Trimming removed 0 bases from V and 5 bases from J, with 8 bases in between. CDR1 SGHKS and CDR2 YYEKEE come from the germline V gene (reference sequence). This CDR3 spans 13 amino acids. Written as DNA, the CDR3 is TGTGCCAGCAGCTTGGGTCGGTGGGAGACCCAGTACTTC. Protein sequence: CASSLGRWETQYF.

The J gene is TRBJ1-1, the V gene TRBV28, with a tentative D call TRBD1 (6 bases). The germline gives CDR1 MDHEN, CDR2 SYDVKM. V was pared by 10 bases and J by 3 bases, with 21 bases between. The CDR3 sequence is 15 residues long. The CDR3 nucleotides read TGTGCCACGTCTCTTGGGGGCAGGGATCACACTGAAGCTTTCTTT. Its protein is CATSLGGRDHTEAFF.

This clonotype was observed a single time. A much larger clonotype is one base distant, so this may be a read error. The chain combines TRBV12-3 or TRBV12-4 with TRBJ1-1; tentatively, D is TRBD1 (6 bases). The CDR3 is 15 amino acids. The CDR3 DNA sequence: TGTGACAGCAGTCCTCGGGGGACAATGAACACTGAAGCTTTCTTT. It yields the protein CDSSPRGTMNTEAFF.

The CDR3 DNA reads TGTGCCACCAGTGATTACAGGGGAGATACGCAGTATTTT. Translation: CATSDYRGDTQYF. The chain recombines TRBV24-1 with TRBJ2-3; 7 bases are a match to TRBD1. Trimming cost V 2 bases and J 5 bases; bases outside gene matches: 0. The germline gives CDR1 KGHDR, CDR2 SFDVKD. This CDR3 region has 13 residues.

This rearrangement joins TRBV10-1 to TRBJ1-1; the match to TRBD1 covers 7 bases. The CDR3 has 16 amino acids. Trimming cost V 4 bases and J 0 bases; bases outside gene matches: 8. Germline CDR1 is WNHNN and CDR2 is SYGVQD (reference sequence). CDR3 loop: CASSALPGQLNTEAFF. The DNA of the CDR3 is TGCGCCAGCAGTGCGCTGCCGGGACAGCTGAACACTGAAGCTTTCTTT.

CDR3 in amino acids: CASSLEARMNTEAFF. CDR3 bases: TGTGCCAGCAGCTTAGAGGCAAGGATGAACACTGAAGCTTTCTTT. The chain links TRBV11-1 to TRBJ1-1; no definite D call. The CDR3 extends over 15 amino acids. The V gene's germline CDR1 is SGHAT and CDR2 FQDESV (reference sequence). Trimming took off 1 base at V and 0 bases at J, with 9 bases between the two ends.